Following are 5 T cell receptor beta chains from one sample sequenced in a study of CD4+ T cells in melanoma. Produced via immunoSEQ multiplex PCR; TCRdb's table is partial and in-frame only. The sample has fewer than 150,000 clones, around 90% seen once. Receptor source: a human donor with melanoma.

This clone was seen just once. The gene calls are TRBV5-1 and TRBJ2-3, with D perhaps being TRBD1 or TRBD2 (5 bases each). Germline values: CDR1 SGHRS, CDR2 YFSETQ. V shed 0 bases and J shed 1 base, with 9 bases lying between them. The CDR3 runs to 15 residues. In nucleotides, the CDR3 is TGCGCCAGCAGCTTGGATCCGGGGCGCACAGATACGCAGTATTTT. Translated, it gives CASSLDPGRTDTQYF.

The chain couples TRBV5-5 to TRBJ2-5, with D hard to call. Trimming took off 5 bases at V and 1 base at J, with 15 bases between the two ends. In germline, CDR1 is SGHKS, CDR2 YYEKEE (reference sequence). The CDR3 spans 15 residues. Written as DNA, the CDR3 is TGTGCCAGCAGATCGTATCCAGTGCCCCAAGAGACCCAGTACTTC. Protein: CASRSYPVPQETQYF.

This clone was detected only once. J is TRBJ1-5 and V is TRBV6-4, with D unclear. Germline values: CDR1 MRHNA, CDR2 SNTAGT. The CDR3 totals 13 residues. V shed 6 bases and J shed 0 bases, with 6 bases lying between them. CDR3 sequence: CASSLNSNQPQHF. In nucleotides, the CDR3 is TGTGCCAGCAGCCTTAATAGCAATCAGCCCCAGCATTTT.

The V call is TRBV15, the J call TRBJ2-2, with D possibly matching TRBD2 (6 bases). V was shortened by 2 bases and J by 10 bases, with 17 bases between the two germline ends. In germline, CDR1 is LNHNV, CDR2 YYDKDF (reference sequence). There are 15 residues in the CDR3. CDR3 in DNA: TGTGCCACCAGCAGAACCGGGACTGGCCCGAAGGAGCTGTTTTTT. Its protein is CATSRTGTGPKELFF.

V gene TRBV5-1 combines with J gene TRBJ1-1; 7 bases match TRBD1. Germline CDR1 and CDR2: SGHRS and YFSETQ. The ends lost 3 bases at V and 5 bases at J; junction bases unmatched: 7. This CDR3 has 14 residues. Here the CDR3 reads CASSWHRGDTEAFF. The CDR3 DNA sequence: TGCGCCAGCAGCTGGCACAGGGGTGATACTGAAGCTTTCTTT. The entire variable domain, with the rest obtained from reference TRBV5-1 and TRBJ1-1, is as follows: KAGVTQTPRYLIKTRGQQVTLSCSPISGHRSVSWYQQTPGQGLQFLFEYFSETQRNKGNFPGRFSGRQFSNSRSEMNVSTLELGDSALYLCASSWHRGDTEAFFGQGTRLTVV.